The clone carrying this TCR beta chain was detected ten times or more. Antigen: not known. Source study methods: The study's classifier, a distant-metastasis tool for papillary thyroid cancer, was built using CDR3 differences across clinicopathological groups. MiXCR was used by TCRdb to re-call the PCR reads. The V and J calls and clone size come from TCRdb's table, not from the authors' own analysis. This sample carries around 36,000 clones, around 32% of them seen once, and the ten largest clones take 7.8%. This record belongs to a study of metastatic and nonmetastatic thyroid tumors. Study in general: A comparison of repertoires was made across blood and tumor or nodule tissue from malignant and benign thyroid patients.

General observations from the study: Malignant tumors reportedly showed significantly higher TCR beta diversity than benign nodules in both blood and tumor.

No patient received treatment before thyroid surgery. This CDR3 spans 17 amino acids. In germline, CDR1 is SGHAT, CDR2 FQDESV (reference sequence). J lost 1 base, V lost 8 bases, and 15 bases had no gene match. The chain has TRBV11-1 and TRBJ2-7, with TRBD1 matching 9 bases. The TCR sequence derives from a female donor with papillary thyroid cancer or a benign thyroid nodule (not recorded which). Some clones in this sample may be carry-over from other donors' samples. Input material: blood. The CDR3: CASAHGTGTGISYEQYF. CDR3 bases: TGTGCCAGCGCACACGGAACCGGGACAGGGATATCCTACGAGCAGTACTTC.